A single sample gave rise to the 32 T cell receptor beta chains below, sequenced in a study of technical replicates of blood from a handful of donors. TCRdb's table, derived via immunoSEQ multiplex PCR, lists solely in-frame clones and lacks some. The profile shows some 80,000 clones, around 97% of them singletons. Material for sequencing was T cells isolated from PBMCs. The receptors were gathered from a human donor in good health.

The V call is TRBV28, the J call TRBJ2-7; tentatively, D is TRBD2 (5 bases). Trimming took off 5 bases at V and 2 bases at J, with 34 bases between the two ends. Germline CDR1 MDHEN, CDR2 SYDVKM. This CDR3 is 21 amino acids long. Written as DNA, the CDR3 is TGTGCCAGCAGTACCCACATCGGGGAGCTGTTGTTGGGTTCTCGGGCCTACGAGCAGTACTTC. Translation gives CASSTHIGELLLGSRAYEQYF. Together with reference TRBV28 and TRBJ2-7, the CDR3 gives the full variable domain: DVKVTQSSRYLVKRTGEKVFLECVQDMDHENMFWYRQDPGLGLRLIYFSYDVKMKEKGDIPEGYSVSREKKERFSLILESASTNQTSMYLCASSTHIGELLLGSRAYEQYFGPGTRLTVT.

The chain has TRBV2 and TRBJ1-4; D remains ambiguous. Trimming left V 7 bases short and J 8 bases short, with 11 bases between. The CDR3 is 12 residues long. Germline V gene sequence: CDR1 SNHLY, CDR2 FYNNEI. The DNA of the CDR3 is TGTGCCAGCAACCCCGGGATGGAAAAACTGTTTTTT. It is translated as CASNPGMEKLFF.

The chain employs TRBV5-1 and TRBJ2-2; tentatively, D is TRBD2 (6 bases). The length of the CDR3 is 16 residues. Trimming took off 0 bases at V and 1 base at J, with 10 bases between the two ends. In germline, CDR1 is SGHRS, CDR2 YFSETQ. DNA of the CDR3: TGCGCCAGCAGCTTGGGCGGGAACATGAACACCGGGGAGCTGTTTTTT. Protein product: CASSLGGNMNTGELFF.

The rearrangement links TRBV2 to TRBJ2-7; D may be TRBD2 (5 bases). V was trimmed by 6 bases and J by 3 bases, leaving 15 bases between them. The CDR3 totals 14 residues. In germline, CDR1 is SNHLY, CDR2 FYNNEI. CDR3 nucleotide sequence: TGTGCCAGCAGGCGAAGGACTCTAGACTACGAGCAGTACTTC. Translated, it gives CASRRRTLDYEQYF.

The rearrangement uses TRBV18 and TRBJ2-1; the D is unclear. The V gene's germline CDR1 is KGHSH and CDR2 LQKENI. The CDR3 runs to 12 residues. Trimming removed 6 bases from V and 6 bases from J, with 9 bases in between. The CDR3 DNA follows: TGTGCCAGCTCTCAAGCAGGCAATGAGCAGTTCTTC. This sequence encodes CASSQAGNEQFF.

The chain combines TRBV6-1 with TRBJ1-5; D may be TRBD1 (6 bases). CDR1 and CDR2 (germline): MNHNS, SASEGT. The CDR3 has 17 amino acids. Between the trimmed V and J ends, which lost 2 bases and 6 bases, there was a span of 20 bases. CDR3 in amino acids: CASSEWRWGRTGQPQHF. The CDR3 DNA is TGTGCCAGCAGTGAATGGCGGTGGGGGCGCACCGGTCAGCCCCAGCATTTT.

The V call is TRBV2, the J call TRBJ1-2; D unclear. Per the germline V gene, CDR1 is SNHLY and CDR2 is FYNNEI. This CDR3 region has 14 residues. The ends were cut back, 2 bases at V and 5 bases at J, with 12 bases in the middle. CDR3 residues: CASSEIEHSYGYTF. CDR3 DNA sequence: TGTGCCAGCAGTGAAATCGAGCACTCTTATGGCTACACCTTC.

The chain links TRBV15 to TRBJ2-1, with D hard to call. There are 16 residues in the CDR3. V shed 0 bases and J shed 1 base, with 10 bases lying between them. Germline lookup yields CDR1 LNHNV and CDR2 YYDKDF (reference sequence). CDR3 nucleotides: TGTGCCACCAGCAGAGATCCCCCCAAATCCTACAATGAGCAGTTCTTC. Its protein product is CATSRDPPKSYNEQFF. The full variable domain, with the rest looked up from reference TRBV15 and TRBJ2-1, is DAMVIQNPRYQVTQFGKPVTLSCSQTLNHNVMYWYQQKSSQAPKLLFHYYDKDFNNEADTPDNFQSRRPNTSFCFLDIRSPGLGDTAMYLCATSRDPPKSYNEQFFGPGTRLTVL.

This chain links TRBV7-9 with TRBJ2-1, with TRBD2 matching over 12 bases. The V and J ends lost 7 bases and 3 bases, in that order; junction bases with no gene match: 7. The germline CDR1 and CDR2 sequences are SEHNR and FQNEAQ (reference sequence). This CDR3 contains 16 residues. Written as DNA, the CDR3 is TGTGCCAGCAAAGGGCTAGCGGGAGGGGACTACAATGAGCAGTTCTTC. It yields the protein CASKGLAGGDYNEQFF.

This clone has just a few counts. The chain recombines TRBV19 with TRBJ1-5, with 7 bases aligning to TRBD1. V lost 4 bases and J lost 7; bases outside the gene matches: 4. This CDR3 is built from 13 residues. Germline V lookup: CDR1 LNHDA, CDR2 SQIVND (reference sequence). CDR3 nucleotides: TGTGCCAGTAGTACCGACAGGGAACAGCCCCAGCATTTT. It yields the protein CASSTDREQPQHF.

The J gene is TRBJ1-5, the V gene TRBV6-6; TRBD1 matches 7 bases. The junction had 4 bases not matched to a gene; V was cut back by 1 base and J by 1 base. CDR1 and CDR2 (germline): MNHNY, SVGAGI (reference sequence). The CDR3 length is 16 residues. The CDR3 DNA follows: TGTGCCAGCAGTTACTTTCCGGACAGGAGCAATCAGCCCCAGCATTTT. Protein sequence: CASSYFPDRSNQPQHF.

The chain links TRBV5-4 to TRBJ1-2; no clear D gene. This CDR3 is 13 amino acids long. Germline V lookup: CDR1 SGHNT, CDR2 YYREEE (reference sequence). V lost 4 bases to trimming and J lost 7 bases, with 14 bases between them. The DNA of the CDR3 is TGTGCCAGCAGCCCCATGACTGTGGGTGGCTACACCTTC. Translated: CASSPMTVGGYTF.

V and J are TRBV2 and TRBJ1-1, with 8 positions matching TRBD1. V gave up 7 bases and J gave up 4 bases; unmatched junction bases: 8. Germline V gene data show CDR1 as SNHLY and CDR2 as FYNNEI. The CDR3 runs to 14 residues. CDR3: CASTRTGWSTEAFF. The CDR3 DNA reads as TGTGCCAGCACGAGGACAGGGTGGAGCACTGAAGCTTTCTTT.

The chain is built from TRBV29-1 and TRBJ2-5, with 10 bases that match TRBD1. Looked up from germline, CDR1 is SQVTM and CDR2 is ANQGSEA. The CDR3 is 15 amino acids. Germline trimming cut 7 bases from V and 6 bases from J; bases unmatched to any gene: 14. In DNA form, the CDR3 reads TGCAGCGCCATCCCGTCGACAGGGGGCATTCAGACCCAGTACTTC. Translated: CSAIPSTGGIQTQYF.

Written as DNA, the CDR3 is TGTGCCAGCGTTGCAGGACTAACGGCCGGGGAGCTGTTTTTT. This translates into CASVAGLTAGELFF. V usage is TRBV2 and J usage is TRBJ2-2; maybe TRBD2 (6 bases). Germline values: CDR1 SNHLY, CDR2 FYNNEI. This CDR3 region has 14 residues. V lost 8 bases, J lost 6 bases, and 16 bases lay in between.

The CDR3 sequence is CASSVDASGGGETQYF. DNA for the CDR3: TGTGCCAGCAGCGTAGACGCTAGCGGGGGTGGAGAGACCCAGTACTTC. The rearrangement joins TRBV9 to TRBJ2-5; 10 positions agree with TRBD2. The CDR3 totals 16 residues. V was clipped by 0 bases and J by 4 bases; unmatched bases: 6. CDR1 is SGDLS and CDR2 is YYNGEE in the germline V gene.

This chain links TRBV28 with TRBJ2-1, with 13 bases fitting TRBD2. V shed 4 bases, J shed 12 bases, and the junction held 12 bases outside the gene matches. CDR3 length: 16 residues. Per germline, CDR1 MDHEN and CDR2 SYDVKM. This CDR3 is CASSWIGTSGKGRQFF. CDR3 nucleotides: TGTGCCAGCAGTTGGATCGGGACTAGCGGGAAGGGTCGGCAGTTCTTC.

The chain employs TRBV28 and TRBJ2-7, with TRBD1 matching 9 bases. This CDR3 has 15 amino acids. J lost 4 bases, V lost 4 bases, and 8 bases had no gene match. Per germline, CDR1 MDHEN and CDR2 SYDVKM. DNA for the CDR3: TGTGCCAGCAGTTCGGGGGGACAGGGTAATTACGAGCAGTACTTC. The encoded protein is CASSSGGQGNYEQYF.

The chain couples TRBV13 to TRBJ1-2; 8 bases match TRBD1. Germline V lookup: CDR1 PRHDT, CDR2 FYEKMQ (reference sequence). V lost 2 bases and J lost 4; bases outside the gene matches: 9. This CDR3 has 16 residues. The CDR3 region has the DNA TGTGCCAGCAGCTTATTTCGGGACAGGACCCTCTATGGCTACACCTTC. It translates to CASSLFRDRTLYGYTF.

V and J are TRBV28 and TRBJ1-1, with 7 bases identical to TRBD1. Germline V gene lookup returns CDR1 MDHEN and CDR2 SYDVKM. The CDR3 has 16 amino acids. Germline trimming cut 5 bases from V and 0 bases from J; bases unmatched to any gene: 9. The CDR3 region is CASSPPEGAMNTEAFF. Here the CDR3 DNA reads TGTGCCAGCAGTCCCCCTGAGGGGGCGATGAACACTGAAGCTTTCTTT. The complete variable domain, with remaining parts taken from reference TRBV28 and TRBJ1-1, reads DVKVTQSSRYLVKRTGEKVFLECVQDMDHENMFWYRQDPGLGLRLIYFSYDVKMKEKGDIPEGYSVSREKKERFSLILESASTNQTSMYLCASSPPEGAMNTEAFFGQGTRLTVV.

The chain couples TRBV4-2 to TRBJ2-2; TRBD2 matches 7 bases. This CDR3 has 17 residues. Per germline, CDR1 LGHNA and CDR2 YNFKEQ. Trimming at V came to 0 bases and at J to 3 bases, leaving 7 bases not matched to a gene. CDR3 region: CASSQEVGLGDTGELFF. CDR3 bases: TGTGCCAGCAGCCAAGAAGTTGGACTAGGCGACACCGGGGAGCTGTTTTTT.

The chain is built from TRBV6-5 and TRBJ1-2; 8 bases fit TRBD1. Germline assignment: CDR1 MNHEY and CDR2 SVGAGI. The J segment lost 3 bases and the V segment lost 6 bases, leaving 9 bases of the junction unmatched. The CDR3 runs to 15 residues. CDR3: CASRPGQAGDYGYTF. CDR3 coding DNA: TGTGCCAGCAGGCCGGGACAGGCCGGGGACTATGGCTACACCTTC.

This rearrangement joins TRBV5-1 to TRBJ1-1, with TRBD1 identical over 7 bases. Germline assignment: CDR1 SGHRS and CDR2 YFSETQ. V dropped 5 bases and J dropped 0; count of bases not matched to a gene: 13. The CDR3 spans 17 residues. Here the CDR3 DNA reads TGCGCCAGCAGGCCAACCAGGGGGACGGCGATGAACACTGAAGCTTTCTTT. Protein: CASRPTRGTAMNTEAFF.

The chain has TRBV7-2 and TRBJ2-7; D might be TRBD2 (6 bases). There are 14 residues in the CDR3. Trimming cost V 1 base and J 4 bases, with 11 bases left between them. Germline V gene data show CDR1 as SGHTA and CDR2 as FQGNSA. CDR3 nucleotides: TGTGCCAGCAGCTTAGTGGACTATGGTTACGAGCAGTACTTC. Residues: CASSLVDYGYEQYF.

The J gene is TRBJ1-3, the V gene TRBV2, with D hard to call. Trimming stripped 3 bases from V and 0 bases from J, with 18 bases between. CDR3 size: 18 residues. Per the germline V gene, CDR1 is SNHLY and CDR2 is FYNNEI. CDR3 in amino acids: CASSEVRYWSISGNTIYF. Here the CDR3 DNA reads TGTGCCAGCAGTGAGGTACGCTACTGGTCCATCTCTGGAAACACCATATATTTT.

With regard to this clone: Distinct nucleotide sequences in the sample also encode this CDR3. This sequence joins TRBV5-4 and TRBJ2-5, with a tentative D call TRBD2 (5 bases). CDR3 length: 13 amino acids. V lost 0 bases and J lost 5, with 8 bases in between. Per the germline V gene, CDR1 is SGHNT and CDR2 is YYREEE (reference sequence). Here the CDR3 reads CASSLGGVETQYF. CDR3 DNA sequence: TGTGCCAGCAGCTTGGGGGGAGTCGAGACCCAGTACTTC. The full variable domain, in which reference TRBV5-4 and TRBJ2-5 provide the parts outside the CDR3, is ETGVTQSPTHLIKTRGQQVTLRCSSQSGHNTVSWYQQALGQGPQFIFQYYREEENGRGNFPPRFSGLQFPNYSSELNVNALELDDSALYLCASSLGGVETQYFGPGTRLLVL.

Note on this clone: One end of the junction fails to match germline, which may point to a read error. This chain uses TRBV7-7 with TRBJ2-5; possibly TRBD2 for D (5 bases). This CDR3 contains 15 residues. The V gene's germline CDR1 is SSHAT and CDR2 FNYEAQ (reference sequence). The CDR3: CASSPYPGTQETQYF. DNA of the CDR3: TGTGCTAGCAGCCCATACCCGGGAACACAAGAGACCCAGTACTTC.

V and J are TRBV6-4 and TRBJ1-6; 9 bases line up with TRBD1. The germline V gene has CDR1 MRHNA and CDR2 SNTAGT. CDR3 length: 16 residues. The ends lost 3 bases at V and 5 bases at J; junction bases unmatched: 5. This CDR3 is CASSEGTGINNSPLHF. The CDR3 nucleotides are TGTGCCAGCAGTGAAGGGACAGGGATTAATAATTCACCCCTCCACTTT.

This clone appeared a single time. CDR3 sequence (DNA): TGTGCCAGCAGCCAAGGACAGGGCTCTTATGGCTACACCTTC. Protein product: CASSQGQGSYGYTF. The chain joins TRBV6-4 to TRBJ1-2; TRBD1 matches 8 bases. V was clipped by 6 bases and J by 5 bases; unmatched bases: 8. CDR1 is MRHNA, CDR2 SNTAGT, per germline. The CDR3 loop spans 14 amino acids.

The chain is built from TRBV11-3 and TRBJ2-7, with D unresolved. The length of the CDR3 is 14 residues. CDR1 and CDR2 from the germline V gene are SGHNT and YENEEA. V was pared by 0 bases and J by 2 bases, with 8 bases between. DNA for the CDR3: TGTGCCAGCAGCTTAGACAGGAAGGCCTACGAGCAGTACTTC. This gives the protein CASSLDRKAYEQYF.

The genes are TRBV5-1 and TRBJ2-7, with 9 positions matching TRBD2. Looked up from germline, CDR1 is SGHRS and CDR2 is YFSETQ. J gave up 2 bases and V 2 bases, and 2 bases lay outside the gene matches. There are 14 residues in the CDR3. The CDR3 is CASSLSGGTYEQYF. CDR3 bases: TGCGCCAGCAGCTTAAGCGGGGGGACCTACGAGCAGTACTTC. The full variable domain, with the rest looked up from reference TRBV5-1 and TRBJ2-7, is KAGVTQTPRYLIKTRGQQVTLSCSPISGHRSVSWYQQTPGQGLQFLFEYFSETQRNKGNFPGRFSGRQFSNSRSEMNVSTLELGDSALYLCASSLSGGTYEQYFGPGTRLTVT.

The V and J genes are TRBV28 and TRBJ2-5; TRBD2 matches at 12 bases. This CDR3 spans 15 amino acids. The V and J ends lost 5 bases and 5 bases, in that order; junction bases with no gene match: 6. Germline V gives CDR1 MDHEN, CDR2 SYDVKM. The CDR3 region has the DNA TGTGCCAGCAGTAAGACTAGCGGGAGTAGGGAGACCCAGTACTTC. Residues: CASSKTSGSRETQYF.